A selection of T cell receptor beta chains follows, all from one sample in a study of blood T cells in healthy people across ages. TCRdb processed the 5' RACE reads anew with MiXCR; each CDR3 protein has one entry. The repertoire has about 830,000 distinct CDR3 sequences, roughly 60% of them found once; the top ten carry 22%. What was sequenced was blood. These receptor sequences come from a man aged 30-40 years in good health. CDR3s include the opening cysteine and the closing phenylalanine or tryptophan. D genes are given only for firm matches. For some rows the clone size is stated as once, few or many, or as a class when expanded; others skip it.

D gene: TRBD2; clone size: -; V gene: TRBV10-3; J gene: TRBJ2-1; CDR3 DNA: TGTGCCATCAGTCAAGCAGCGGGAGGATCCTACAATGAGCAGTTCTTC; CDR3 protein: CAISQAAGGSYNEQFF
D gene: -; clone size: many; V gene: TRBV24-1; J gene: TRBJ2-1; CDR3 DNA: TGTGCCACCGCGCAGGGTGGCGAGCAGTTCTTC; CDR3 protein: CATAQGGEQFF
D gene: TRBD1; clone size: -; V gene: TRBV11-2; J gene: TRBJ2-7; CDR3 DNA: TGTGCCAGCAGCTGGGACAGATTGAGCTCCTACGAGCAGTACTTC; CDR3 protein: CASSWDRLSSYEQYF
D gene: -; clone size: -; V gene: TRBV7-2; J gene: TRBJ2-7; CDR3 DNA: TGTGCCACTCGCCGAGGGGGGTCCTACGAGCAGTACTTC; CDR3 protein: CATRRGGSYEQYF
D gene: -; clone size: -; V gene: TRBV21-1; J gene: TRBJ1-1; CDR3 DNA: TGTGCCAGCAGCAAAGGAGGGGTGGGCACTGAAGCTTTCTTT; CDR3 protein: CASSKGGVGTEAFF
D gene: -; clone size: few; V gene: TRBV7-2; J gene: TRBJ2-3; CDR3 DNA: TGTGCCAGCAGCTTAGTAAATACGCAGTATTTT; CDR3 protein: CASSLVNTQYF
D gene: -; clone size: -; V gene: TRBV20-1; J gene: TRBJ2-4; CDR3 DNA: TGCAGTGCTAGAGATCTCGCAGACCAAAAAAACATTCAGTACTTC; CDR3 protein: CSARDLADQKNIQYF
D gene: TRBD2; clone size: -; V gene: TRBV4-3; J gene: TRBJ2-7; CDR3 DNA: TGCGCCAGCAGCCAAGAGATGGCTAGCGGGAATAATTTCCACGAGCAGTACTTC; CDR3 protein: CASSQEMASGNNFHEQYF
D gene: -; clone size: -; V gene: TRBV9; J gene: TRBJ2-3; CDR3 DNA: TGTGCCAGCAGCGTAGGGGCAGCGGAAACCACAGATACGCAGTATTTT; CDR3 protein: CASSVGAAETTDTQYF
D gene: -; clone size: -; V gene: TRBV4-1; J gene: TRBJ2-1; CDR3 DNA: TGCGCCAGCAGCCAAGACCTCAATCTGGAGCAGTTCTTC; CDR3 protein: CASSQDLNLEQFF
D gene: TRBD2; clone size: -; V gene: TRBV27; J gene: TRBJ2-1; CDR3 DNA: TGTGCCAGCAGCGAACGGGGGGACAATGAGCAGTTCTTC; CDR3 protein: CASSERGDNEQFF
D gene: TRBD1; clone size: once; V gene: TRBV30; J gene: TRBJ2-1; CDR3 DNA: TGTGCCTTACGAGGGGACAGGGGTTTCAATGAGCAGTTCTTC; CDR3 protein: CALRGDRGFNEQFF
D gene: -; clone size: -; V gene: TRBV10-3; J gene: TRBJ2-1; CDR3 DNA: TGTACCATCAGTGTATCGTTGTACAATGAGCAGTTCTTC; CDR3 protein: CTISVSLYNEQFF
D gene: -; clone size: -; V gene: TRBV20-1; J gene: TRBJ1-5; CDR3 DNA: TGCAGTGCCCCGGTGGGTAGCAATCAGCCCCAGCATTTT; CDR3 protein: CSAPVGSNQPQHF
D gene: TRBD2; clone size: -; V gene: TRBV20-1; J gene: TRBJ2-7; CDR3 DNA: TGCAGCGCGGGGGGTATCTTAGCGGGACGGTACGAGCAGTACTTC; CDR3 protein: CSAGGILAGRYEQYF
D gene: -; clone size: -; V gene: TRBV21-1; J gene: TRBJ2-1; CDR3 DNA: TGTGCCATCCCGACTAGCGGGAGGGGGTTAGGTGAGCAGTTCTTC; CDR3 protein: CAIPTSGRGLGEQFF
D gene: -; clone size: -; V gene: TRBV20-1; J gene: TRBJ1-2; CDR3 DNA: TGCAGTGCTAGTGGGGGAGGGGGATCTAACTATGGCTACACCTTC; CDR3 protein: CSASGGGGSNYGYTF
D gene: TRBD1; clone size: -; V gene: TRBV6-4; J gene: TRBJ2-1; CDR3 DNA: TGTGCCAGCAGCTCCGACAGGGCTGGGTACAATGAGCAGTTCTTC; CDR3 protein: CASSSDRAGYNEQFF
D gene: TRBD2; clone size: -; V gene: TRBV20-1; J gene: TRBJ2-3; CDR3 DNA: TGCAGTGCCAAGGCGGGAGCGGGGACAGATACGCAGTATTTT; CDR3 protein: CSAKAGAGTDTQYF
D gene: -; clone size: -; V gene: TRBV30; J gene: TRBJ2-5; CDR3 DNA: TGTGCCTGGGGACGTCTTCAAGAGACCCAGTACTTC; CDR3 protein: CAWGRLQETQYF
D gene: -; clone size: -; V gene: TRBV7-9; J gene: TRBJ2-1; CDR3 DNA: TGTGCCAGTTACAGCTCCTACAATGGGCAGTTCTTC; CDR3 protein: CASYSSYNGQFF
D gene: -; clone size: -; V gene: TRBV10-3; J gene: TRBJ2-1; CDR3 DNA: TGTGCCATCAGTGACTGGTGGGCCGGTATGAATGAGCAGTTCTTC; CDR3 protein: CAISDWWAGMNEQFF
D gene: TRBD1; clone size: -; V gene: TRBV5-1; J gene: TRBJ2-7; CDR3 DNA: TGCGCCAGCAGCAGACAGGGGGCTCGCGAGCAGTACTTC; CDR3 protein: CASSRQGAREQYF
D gene: TRBD1; clone size: -; V gene: TRBV5-1; J gene: TRBJ2-5; CDR3 DNA: TGCGCCAGCACCGCAGGGGGCCGGGAGACCCAGTACTTC; CDR3 protein: CASTAGGRETQYF
D gene: TRBD2; clone size: once; V gene: TRBV13; J gene: TRBJ2-1; CDR3 DNA: TGTGCCAGCAGCCTCGCCTTACTAGCGGGAGTGGGCAATGAGCAGTTCTTC; CDR3 protein: CASSLALLAGVGNEQFF
D gene: TRBD2; clone size: -; V gene: TRBV6-2/TRBV6-3; J gene: TRBJ2-1; CDR3 DNA: TGTGCCAGCAGTTCCGCGGCAGCGGGGGACTCTAATGAGCAGTTCTTC; CDR3 protein: CASSSAAAGDSNEQFF
D gene: TRBD1; clone size: -; V gene: TRBV2; J gene: TRBJ2-7; CDR3 DNA: TGTGCCAATTCGAGGGGGCCCTCCTACGAGCAGTACTTC; CDR3 protein: CANSRGPSYEQYF
D gene: TRBD1; clone size: few; V gene: TRBV13; J gene: TRBJ2-1; CDR3 DNA: TGTGCCAGCAGCTACGCGACAGGGTCGGAGATGGGGCAGTTCTTC; CDR3 protein: CASSYATGSEMGQFF
D gene: -; clone size: -; V gene: TRBV20-1; J gene: TRBJ1-2; CDR3 DNA: TGCAGTGCTAGTGAGGCGGGCACCAGAACCAACTATGGCTACACCTTC; CDR3 protein: CSASEAGTRTNYGYTF
D gene: TRBD2; clone size: -; V gene: TRBV10-3; J gene: TRBJ2-1; CDR3 DNA: TGTGCCATCAGAACGGGACTAGCAGGCCGAGATCGATCGATTGAGCAGTTCTTC; CDR3 protein: CAIRTGLAGRDRSIEQFF
D gene: -; clone size: -; V gene: TRBV29-1; J gene: TRBJ2-1; CDR3 DNA: TGCAGCGTTATGGTCAGCTCCTACAATGAGCAGTTCTTC; CDR3 protein: CSVMVSSYNEQFF
D gene: TRBD2; clone size: few; V gene: TRBV29-1; J gene: TRBJ2-5; CDR3 DNA: TGCAGCGTTGAACAGGGAGGGCAAGAGACCCAGTACTTC; CDR3 protein: CSVEQGGQETQYF
D gene: -; clone size: -; V gene: TRBV13; J gene: TRBJ2-5; CDR3 DNA: TGTGCCAGCACGCGAGGAGGGTCGGGGTACCAAGAGACCCAGTACTTC; CDR3 protein: CASTRGGSGYQETQYF
D gene: TRBD1; clone size: -; V gene: TRBV18; J gene: TRBJ2-7; CDR3 DNA: TGTGCCAGCTCAAAGGCCGCCTGGACAGGGGATAGTTACGAGCAGTACTTC; CDR3 protein: CASSKAAWTGDSYEQYF
D gene: -; clone size: -; V gene: TRBV28; J gene: TRBJ1-4; CDR3 DNA: TGTGCCAGCAGTTTATATGCGACAACTAATGAAAAACTGTTTTTT; CDR3 protein: CASSLYATTNEKLFF
D gene: -; clone size: -; V gene: TRBV7-9; J gene: TRBJ2-1; CDR3 DNA: TGTGCCAGCAGGATAGAGGGTTTTGAGAATGAGCAGTTCTTC; CDR3 protein: CASRIEGFENEQFF
D gene: -; clone size: -; V gene: TRBV20-1; J gene: TRBJ2-1; CDR3 DNA: TGCAGTGCCCCTCCACCGTTCTTC; CDR3 protein: CSAPPPFF
D gene: -; clone size: -; V gene: TRBV9; J gene: TRBJ1-2; CDR3 DNA: TGTGCCAGCAGCGTAGGCGGCAGGGAAGGCTATGGCTACACCTTC; CDR3 protein: CASSVGGREGYGYTF
D gene: TRBD1; clone size: -; V gene: TRBV9; J gene: TRBJ1-1; CDR3 DNA: TGTGCCAGCAGCCCCCAGGGGACAGGGAACACTGAAGCTTTCTTT; CDR3 protein: CASSPQGTGNTEAFF
D gene: -; clone size: -; V gene: TRBV5-1; J gene: TRBJ2-3; CDR3 DNA: TGCGCCAGCAGCTTACTGACAGTAACCACAGATACGCAGTATTTT; CDR3 protein: CASSLLTVTTDTQYF
D gene: -; clone size: few; V gene: TRBV3-1; J gene: TRBJ2-5; CDR3 DNA: TGTGCCAGCAGCCAAGATTGGGGGGCGATTGAGACCCAGTACTTC; CDR3 protein: CASSQDWGAIETQYF
D gene: TRBD1; clone size: -; V gene: TRBV20-1; J gene: TRBJ1-6; CDR3 DNA: TGCAGTGCACTCCAATTAGGCAGGGGGACCCTCCACTTT; CDR3 protein: CSALQLGRGTLHF
D gene: -; clone size: -; V gene: TRBV29-1; J gene: TRBJ2-3; CDR3 DNA: TGCAGCGTTGTCTATCCCCGGGCTAGCACAGATACGCAGTATTTT; CDR3 protein: CSVVYPRASTDTQYF
D gene: TRBD2; clone size: -; V gene: TRBV27; J gene: TRBJ2-5; CDR3 DNA: TGTGCCAGCAGCCCAGCGGGGGGGCCCCAAGAGACCCAGTACTTC; CDR3 protein: CASSPAGGPQETQYF
D gene: -; clone size: few; V gene: TRBV6-6; J gene: TRBJ2-7; CDR3 DNA: TGTGCCAGCAGCTACGGGGGCCCTTCGCAGTACTTC; CDR3 protein: CASSYGGPSQYF
D gene: TRBD1; clone size: -; V gene: TRBV11-1; J gene: TRBJ2-3; CDR3 DNA: TGTGCCAGCAGCCCGGACGGGACAGGGTCAGATACGCAGTATTTT; CDR3 protein: CASSPDGTGSDTQYF
D gene: TRBD2; clone size: -; V gene: TRBV11-2; J gene: TRBJ2-1; CDR3 DNA: TGTGCCAGCAGCTTAGGTCGAGGGACTAGCTCCTACAATGAGCAGTTCTTC; CDR3 protein: CASSLGRGTSSYNEQFF
D gene: -; clone size: -; V gene: TRBV6-6; J gene: TRBJ1-5; CDR3 DNA: TGTGCCAGCAGTCTGCGGCAGGAACAGCCCCAGCATTTT; CDR3 protein: CASSLRQEQPQHF
D gene: TRBD2; clone size: -; V gene: TRBV7-2; J gene: TRBJ2-1; CDR3 DNA: TGTGCCAGCAGCCCGGCCTCGGGAGGACTGTATGATGAGCAGTTCTTC; CDR3 protein: CASSPASGGLYDEQFF
D gene: -; clone size: -; V gene: TRBV4-2; J gene: TRBJ1-6; CDR3 DNA: TGTGCCAGCAGCCGGGCCGGGGCCGATAATTCACCCCTCCACTTT; CDR3 protein: CASSRAGADNSPLHF
D gene: -; clone size: -; V gene: TRBV5-1; J gene: TRBJ2-7; CDR3 DNA: TGCGCCAGCAGCTTTTCCAGAATCGGCTACGAGCAGTACTTC; CDR3 protein: CASSFSRIGYEQYF
D gene: -; clone size: -; V gene: TRBV20-1; J gene: TRBJ1-4; CDR3 DNA: TGCAGTGCTAGAGTAGTTCTGGGTGAAAAACTGTTTTTT; CDR3 protein: CSARVVLGEKLFF
D gene: -; clone size: once; V gene: TRBV20-1; J gene: TRBJ2-3; CDR3 DNA: TGCAGTGCTAGAGATTCCCCCTCTAGCTACACAGATACGCAGTATTTT; CDR3 protein: CSARDSPSSYTDTQYF